Each of the 15 T cell receptor beta chains below was sequenced from the same sample in a study of blood T cell repertoires in COVID-19 (TCRdb year 2020). Receptor amplification or capture employed the immunoSEQ multiplex PCR assay. TCRdb mirrors the immuneACCESS table, restricted to in-frame sequences. Some clones are absent from its copies; in checked studies, under half trace to an unresolved V gene, and the reason for the others is unknown. This sample holds about 270,000 clones; around 89% were observed only once. Roughly 2.3% of the sample rests with the top ten. The material sequenced was PBMCs or T cells enriched from blood (not recorded which). The receptors were sampled from a woman aged 18-29 years who had recovered from COVID-19.

The V call is TRBV5-8, the J call TRBJ1-5, with 8 bases identical to TRBD1. The CDR3 is 20 residues long. The germline CDR1 and CDR2 sequences are SGHTS and YDEGEE. Losses at the gene ends were 1 base for V and 0 bases for J; bases not matched to a gene: 15. The CDR3 DNA reads as TGTGCCAGCAGCTTGCGCTTCGGACAGGGCCGACTAGATAGCAATCAGCCCCAGCATTTT. Translated, it gives CASSLRFGQGRLDSNQPQHF.

This sequence joins TRBV2 and TRBJ1-6, with TRBD1 as a possible D gene (5 bases). Germline values: CDR1 SNHLY, CDR2 FYNNEI. The CDR3 extends over 13 amino acids. Between the trimmed V and J ends, which lost 3 bases and 10 bases, there was a span of 10 bases. This CDR3 is CASSDRAYSPLHF. The CDR3 DNA reads as TGTGCCAGCAGTGACAGGGCATACTCACCCCTCCACTTT.

This chain joins TRBV6-5 and TRBJ1-4, with 8 bases aligning to TRBD1. This CDR3 has 15 amino acids. Trimming cost V 4 bases and J 2 bases; bases outside gene matches: 3. In germline, CDR1 is MNHEY, CDR2 SVGAGI. The CDR3 bases are TGTGCCAGCAGTTCAGGGGGCAGGACTAATGAAAAACTGTTTTTT. Protein sequence: CASSSGGRTNEKLFF.

The V and J genes are TRBV19 and TRBJ1-5; D uncertain. CDR1 LNHDA and CDR2 SQIVND come from the germline V gene (reference sequence). This CDR3 contains 12 residues. Trimming removed 5 bases from V and 3 bases from J, with 5 bases in between. The CDR3 DNA reads as TGTGCCAGTAGTCCTTTCAATCAGCCCCAGCATTTT. This translates into CASSPFNQPQHF.

With respect to this clone: One junction end does not reproduce the germline sequence, and a read error may be involved. The chain is built from TRBV2 and TRBJ2-5; weak D call: TRBD1 (7 bases). The CDR3 totals 15 residues. Germline V lookup: CDR1 SNHLY, CDR2 FYNNEI. The CDR3 sequence: CASSEEQGTQGTQYF. In DNA form, the CDR3 reads TGTGCCAGCAGTGAAGAACAGGGGACTCAAGGGACCCAGTACTTC.

This chain uses TRBV9 with TRBJ1-1, with TRBD1 matching 10 bases. Germline V CDR1 and CDR2: SGDLS, YYNGEE. The ends lost 2 bases at V and 10 bases at J; junction bases unmatched: 2. This CDR3 has 12 residues. The CDR3 loop is CASSVGDRGAFF. CDR3 bases: TGTGCCAGCAGCGTGGGGGACAGGGGAGCTTTCTTT.

The genes are TRBV30 and TRBJ1-3, with D possibly TRBD1 on 5 matching bases. The germline gives CDR1 GTSNPN, CDR2 SVGIG (reference sequence). This CDR3 is 16 amino acids long. V lost 1 base and J lost 0, with 13 bases in between. The CDR3 coding sequence is TGTGCCTGGAGTGCAGGGTTTCTGAACTCTGGAAACACCATATATTTT. Translating it yields CAWSAGFLNSGNTIYF.

This sequence joins TRBV29-1 and TRBJ1-2; no clear D. Germline loops: CDR1 SQVTM, CDR2 ANQGSEA. Trimming removed 5 bases at V and 2 bases at J, with 15 bases between. This CDR3 contains 14 residues. The CDR3 loop is CSVRSPGLNYGYTF. CDR3 nucleotides: TGCAGCGTTCGCAGCCCGGGATTGAACTATGGCTACACCTTC. The full variable domain, its missing parts supplied by reference TRBV29-1 and TRBJ1-2, is SAVISQKPSRDICQRGTSLTIQCQVDSQVTMMFWYRQQPGQSLTLIATANQGSEATYESGFVIDKFPISRPNLTFSTLTVSNMSPEDSSIYLCSVRSPGLNYGYTFGSGTRLTVV.

V gene TRBV18 combines with J gene TRBJ2-2; D remains ambiguous. V lost 2 bases to trimming and J lost 6 bases, with 10 bases between them. This CDR3 comprises 14 residues. Germline lookup yields CDR1 KGHSH and CDR2 LQKENI. The CDR3, as DNA: TGTGCCAGCTCACCAAGCCTGGTCTCCGGGGAGCTGTTTTTT. Translated: CASSPSLVSGELFF.

V is TRBV4-1 and J is TRBJ2-2, with TRBD2 as a possible D gene (5 bases). This CDR3 spans 14 amino acids. The germline V gene has CDR1 MGHRA and CDR2 YSYEKL. The V gene lost 5 bases and the J gene lost 1 base, with 8 bases spanning the gap. The CDR3 DNA follows: TGCGCCAGCAGCGCAACTAGGAACACCGGGGAGCTGTTTTTT. It codes for CASSATRNTGELFF.

This clone has just a few counts. The chain's CDR3 is CASSPLLGGGQETQYF. CDR3 DNA: TGTGCCAGCTCACCACTGCTCGGGGGGGGTCAAGAGACCCAGTACTTC. The chain combines TRBV18 with TRBJ2-5; TRBD2 matches at 8 bases. CDR1 KGHSH and CDR2 LQKENI come from the germline V gene. CDR3 size: 16 residues. V gave up 1 base and J gave up 2 bases; unmatched junction bases: 6. The full variable domain, in which reference TRBV18 and TRBJ2-5 provide the parts outside the CDR3, is NAGVMQNPRHLVRRRGQEARLRCSPMKGHSHVYWYRQLPEEGLKFMVYLQKENIIDESGMPKERFSAEFPKEGPSILRIQQVVRGDSAAYFCASSPLLGGGQETQYFGPGTRLLVL.

V is TRBV10-2 and J is TRBJ2-1; D might be TRBD1 (5 bases). From germline, CDR1 is WSHSY and CDR2 SAAADI. V gave up 4 bases and J gave up 5 bases, with 6 bases separating them. The CDR3 runs 12 residues. The CDR3 region is CASSGQNNEQFF. The CDR3 DNA sequence: TGCGCCAGCAGTGGACAGAACAATGAGCAGTTCTTC.

The genes are TRBV30 and TRBJ1-5, with 11 bases aligning to TRBD1. V shed 0 bases, J shed 5 bases, and the junction held 6 bases outside the gene matches. CDR1 and CDR2 from the germline V gene are GTSNPN and SVGIG (reference sequence). There are 16 residues in the CDR3. The chain's CDR3 is CAWSVLGQGADQPQHF. Here the CDR3 DNA reads TGTGCCTGGAGTGTACTCGGACAGGGGGCGGATCAGCCCCAGCATTTT.

The chain couples TRBV5-1 to TRBJ2-7, with D maybe TRBD2 (7 bases). Germline values: CDR1 SGHRS, CDR2 YFSETQ. This CDR3 has 15 amino acids. V lost 1 base and J 4 bases, leaving 15 bases between the germline ends. For the CDR3, the DNA is TGCGCCAGCAGCTTGATCGAGGGGGGGAAATACGAGCAGTACTTC. It codes for CASSLIEGGKYEQYF.

The chain recombines TRBV5-4 with TRBJ2-1; 14 positions match TRBD2. The V segment lost 4 bases and the J segment 5 bases; nucleotides outside the gene matches: 5. From germline, CDR1 is SGHNT and CDR2 YYREEE (reference sequence). The CDR3 contains 16 residues. The CDR3 DNA reads TGTGCCAGCAGCCACAGGACTAGCGGGGGGAACAATGAGCAGTTCTTC. Residues: CASSHRTSGGNNEQFF.